The clone carrying this T cell receptor (beta chain) was seen a few times. The data were obtained in a study of T-cell memory formation after mild COVID-19. The CDR3 is 14 amino acids. Trimming shortened V by 3 bases and J by 2 bases, and 11 bases separated the two germline ends. TCRdb called the 5' RACE reads again in MiXCR, with one record for every CDR3 protein. Altogether under 400,000 distinct CDR3 sequences are present, 20% to 25% being singletons, with the ten largest covering approximately 13%. The TCR originated in an adult woman who had mild COVID-19 (a few samples of this study predate the infection). Cell type and time point are not known. The source material was PBMCs or a T cell subset sorted from them (not recorded which). This chain links TRBV12-3 or TRBV12-4 with TRBJ2-7; D unclear. Written as DNA, the CDR3 is TGTGCCAGCAGTTTTGGGGATATTACCTACGAGCAGTACTTC. Its protein product is CASSFGDITYEQYF.